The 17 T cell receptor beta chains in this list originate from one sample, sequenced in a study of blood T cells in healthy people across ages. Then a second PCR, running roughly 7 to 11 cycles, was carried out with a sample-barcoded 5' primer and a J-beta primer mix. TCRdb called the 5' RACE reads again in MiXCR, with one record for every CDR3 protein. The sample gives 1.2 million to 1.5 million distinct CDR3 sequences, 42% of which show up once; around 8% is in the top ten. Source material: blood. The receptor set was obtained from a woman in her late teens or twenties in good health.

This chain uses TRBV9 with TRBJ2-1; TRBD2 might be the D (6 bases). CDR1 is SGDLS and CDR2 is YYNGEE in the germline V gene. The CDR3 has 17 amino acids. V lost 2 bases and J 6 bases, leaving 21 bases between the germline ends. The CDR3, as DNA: TGTGCCAGCAGCGTCCACACCGGGAGTCTTGGCCCCAATGAGCAGTTCTTC. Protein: CASSVHTGSLGPNEQFF.

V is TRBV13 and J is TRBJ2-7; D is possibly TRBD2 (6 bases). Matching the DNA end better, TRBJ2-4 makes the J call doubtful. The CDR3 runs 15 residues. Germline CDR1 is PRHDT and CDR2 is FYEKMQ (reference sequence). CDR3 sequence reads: CASSFGGVSRNIQYF. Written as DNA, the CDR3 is TGTGCCAGCAGCTTCGGCGGGGTGTCCAGAAACATTCAGTACTTC.

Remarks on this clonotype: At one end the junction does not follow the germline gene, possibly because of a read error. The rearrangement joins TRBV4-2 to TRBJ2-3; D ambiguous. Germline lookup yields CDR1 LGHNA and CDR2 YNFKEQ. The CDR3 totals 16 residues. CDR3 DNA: TGTGCCTGCAGCCAGAAGGTGGGCGTAGGCACAGATACGCAGTATTTT. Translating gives CACSQKVGVGTDTQYF.

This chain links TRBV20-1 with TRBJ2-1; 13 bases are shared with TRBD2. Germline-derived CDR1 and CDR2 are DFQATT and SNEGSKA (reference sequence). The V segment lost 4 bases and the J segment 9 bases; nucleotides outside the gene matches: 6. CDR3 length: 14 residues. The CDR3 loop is CSATRTSGSSEQFF. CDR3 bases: TGCAGTGCTACTAGGACTAGCGGGAGCTCTGAGCAGTTCTTC.

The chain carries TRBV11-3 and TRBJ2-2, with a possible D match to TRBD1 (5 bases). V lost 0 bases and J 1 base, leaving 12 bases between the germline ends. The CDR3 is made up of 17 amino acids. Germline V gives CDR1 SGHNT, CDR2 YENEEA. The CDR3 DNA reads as TGTGCCAGCAGCTTAGATCTTGGGCAGGGGAACACCGGGGAGCTGTTTTTT. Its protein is CASSLDLGQGNTGELFF.

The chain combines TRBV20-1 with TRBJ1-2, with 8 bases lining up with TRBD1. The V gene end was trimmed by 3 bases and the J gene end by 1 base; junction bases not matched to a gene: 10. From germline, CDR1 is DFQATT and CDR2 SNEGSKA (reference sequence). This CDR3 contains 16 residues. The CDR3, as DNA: TGCAGTGCTAGTGAAGGGGCAGGGGGCCGTAACTATGGCTACACCTTC. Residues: CSASEGAGGRNYGYTF.

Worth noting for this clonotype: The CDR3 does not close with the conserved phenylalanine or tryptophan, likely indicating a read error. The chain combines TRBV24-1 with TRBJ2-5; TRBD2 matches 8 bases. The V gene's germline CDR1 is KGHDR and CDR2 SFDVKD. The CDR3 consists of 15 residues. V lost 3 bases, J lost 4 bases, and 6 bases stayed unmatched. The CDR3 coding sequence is TGTGCCACCAGTGATGTCGGGACTAGAGGAGAGACCCAGTACTGC. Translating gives CATSDVGTRGETQYC.

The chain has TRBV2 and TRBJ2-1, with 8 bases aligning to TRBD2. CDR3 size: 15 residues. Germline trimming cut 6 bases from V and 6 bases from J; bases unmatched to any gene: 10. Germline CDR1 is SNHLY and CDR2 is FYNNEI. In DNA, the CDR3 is TGTGCCAGCAGCCTCGCGGGGGGCCGGGGCAATGAGCAGTTCTTC. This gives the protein CASSLAGGRGNEQFF.

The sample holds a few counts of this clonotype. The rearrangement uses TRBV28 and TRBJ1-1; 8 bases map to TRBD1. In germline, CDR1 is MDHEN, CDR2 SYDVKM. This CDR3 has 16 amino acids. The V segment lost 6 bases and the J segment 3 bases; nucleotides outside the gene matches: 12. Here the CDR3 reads CASSWLPGGGYTEAFF. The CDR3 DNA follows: TGTGCCAGCAGCTGGTTACCAGGGGGCGGTTACACTGAAGCTTTCTTT.

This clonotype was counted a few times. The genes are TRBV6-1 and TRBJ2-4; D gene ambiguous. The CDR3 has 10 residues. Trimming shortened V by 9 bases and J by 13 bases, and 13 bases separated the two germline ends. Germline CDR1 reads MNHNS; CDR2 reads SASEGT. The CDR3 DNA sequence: TGTGCCAGTGTATTGGAAGAGCAGTACTTC. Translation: CASVLEEQYF.

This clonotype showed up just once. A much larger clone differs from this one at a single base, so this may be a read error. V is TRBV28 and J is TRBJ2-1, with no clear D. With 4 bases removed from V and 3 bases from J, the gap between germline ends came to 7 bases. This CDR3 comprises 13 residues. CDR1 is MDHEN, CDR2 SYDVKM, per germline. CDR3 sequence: CASSSTDYNEQFF. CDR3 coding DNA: TGTGCCAGCAGTTCGACTGACTACAATGAGCAGTTCTTC.

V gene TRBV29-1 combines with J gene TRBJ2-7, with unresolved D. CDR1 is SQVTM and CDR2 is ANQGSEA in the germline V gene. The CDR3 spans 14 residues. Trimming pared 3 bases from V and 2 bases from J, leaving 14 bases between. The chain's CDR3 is CSVDISGRPYEQYF. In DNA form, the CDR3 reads TGCAGCGTTGATATATCGGGCCGGCCCTACGAGCAGTACTTC.

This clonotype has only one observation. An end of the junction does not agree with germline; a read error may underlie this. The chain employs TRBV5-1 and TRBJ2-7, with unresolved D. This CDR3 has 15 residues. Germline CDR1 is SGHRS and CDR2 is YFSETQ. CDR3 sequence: CASSLNRRQGYEQYF. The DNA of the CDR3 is TGCGCCAGCAGCTTGAATCGCAGGCAAGGGTACGAACAGTACTTC.

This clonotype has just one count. CDR3 coding DNA: TGTGCCAGCAGCCAGAACAGGGGGCTCGTCTCTGGAAACACCATATATTTT. Residues: CASSQNRGLVSGNTIYF. The genes are TRBV3-1 and TRBJ1-3, with TRBD1 matching 9 bases. Trimming took 3 bases from V and 0 from J; bases not matched to a gene: 6. CDR3 length equals 17 residues. Germline CDR1 reads LGHDT; CDR2 reads YNNKEL (reference sequence). Complete variable domain (other parts from reference TRBV3-1 and TRBJ1-3): DTAVSQTPKYLVTQMGNDKSIKCEQNLGHDTMYWYKQDSKKFLKIMFSYNNKELIINETVPNRFSPKSPDKAHLNLHINSLELGDSAVYFCASSQNRGLVSGNTIYFGEGSWLTVV.

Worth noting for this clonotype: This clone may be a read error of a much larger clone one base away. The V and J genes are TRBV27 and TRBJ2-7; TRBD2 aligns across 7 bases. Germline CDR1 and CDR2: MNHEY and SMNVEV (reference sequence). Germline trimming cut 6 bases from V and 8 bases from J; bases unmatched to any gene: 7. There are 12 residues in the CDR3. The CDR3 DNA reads TGTGCCAGCAGGACGACTAGCTCCAAGCAGTACTTC. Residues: CASRTTSSKQYF.

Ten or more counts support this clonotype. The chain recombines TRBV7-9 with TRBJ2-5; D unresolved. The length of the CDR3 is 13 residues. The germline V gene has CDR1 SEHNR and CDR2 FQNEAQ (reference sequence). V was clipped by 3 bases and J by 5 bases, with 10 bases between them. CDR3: CASSLGSPETQYF. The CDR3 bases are TGTGCCAGCAGCTTGGGCTCGCCGGAGACCCAGTACTTC.

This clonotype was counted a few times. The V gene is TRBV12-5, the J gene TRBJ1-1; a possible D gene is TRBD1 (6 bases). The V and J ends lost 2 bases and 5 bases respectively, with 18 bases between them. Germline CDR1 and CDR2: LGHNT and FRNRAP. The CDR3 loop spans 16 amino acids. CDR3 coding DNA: TGTGCTAGTGGTTTGAGTGGGGGTTTGAGGGGGACTGAAGCTTTCTTT. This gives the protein CASGLSGGLRGTEAFF.